The 26 T cell receptor beta chains below come from one sample, sequenced in a study of beta chain features in type 1 diabetes. These receptors' antigens are unknown. Study-wide results and limits: For Type 1 diabetes patients, all four CD4+ subsets carried TCRB CDR3s that were moderately but significantly shorter.

The whole isolated RNA underwent reverse transcription, so sequencing captured expressed TCRB transcripts. Sequencing was performed with immunoSEQ multiplex PCR; in TCRdb, only in-frame clones are kept and a portion is missing. The table lists about 650,000 clones, around 12% of them singletons. Sample: naive CD4+ T cells from blood. These receptors were obtained from a man younger than 40 with type 1 diabetes.

V and J are TRBV6-5 and TRBJ1-3; TRBD1 might be the D (6 bases). Germline values: CDR1 MNHEY, CDR2 SVGAGI. The CDR3 spans 15 residues. V shed 6 bases and J shed 4 bases, with 16 bases lying between them. CDR3 nucleotides: TGTGCCAGCAGAACCGGGGGGCTCAAGGGAAACACCATATATTTT. It encodes CASRTGGLKGNTIYF.

This clone was seen more than once but under ten times. The chain uses TRBV30 and TRBJ1-5, with D tentatively TRBD1 (5 bases). The CDR3 length is 13 residues. Germline-derived CDR1 and CDR2 are GTSNPN and SVGIG (reference sequence). V was shortened by 7 bases and J by 3 bases, with 13 bases between the two germline ends. In DNA form, the CDR3 reads TGTGCCTCTGGGGCAGGGCACAATCAGCCCCAGCATTTT. Translation: CASGAGHNQPQHF.

The chain employs TRBV11-2 and TRBJ2-7; 9 bases align to TRBD1. The germline V gene encodes CDR1 SGHAT and CDR2 FQNNGV. This CDR3 contains 16 residues. The J segment lost 4 bases and the V segment lost 5 bases, leaving 12 bases of the junction unmatched. The DNA for the CDR3 is TGTGCCAGCAGCCGAGTGAGGACAGGGGAGGGATACGAGCAGTACTTC. Its protein product is CASSRVRTGEGYEQYF.

This sequence joins TRBV7-2 and TRBJ1-5; a possible D gene is TRBD1 (5 bases). The ends were cut back, 5 bases at V and 5 bases at J, with 13 bases in the middle. CDR3 length equals 14 residues. Germline CDR1 reads SGHTA; CDR2 reads FQGNSA. The CDR3 loop is CASSMGPGDQPQHF. CDR3 nucleotides: TGTGCCAGCAGCATGGGACCTGGGGATCAGCCCCAGCATTTT. Complete variable domain (other parts from reference TRBV7-2 and TRBJ1-5): GAGVSQSPSNKVTEKGKDVELRCDPISGHTALYWYRQSLGQGLEFLIYFQGNSAPDKSGLPSDRFSAERTGGSVSTLTIQRTQQEDSAVYLCASSMGPGDQPQHFGDGTRLSIL.

This clone was observed a few times. The rearrangement joins TRBV2 to TRBJ1-1; D not certain. This CDR3 region has 13 residues. Germline V lookup: CDR1 SNHLY, CDR2 FYNNEI. V lost 3 bases and J 5 bases, leaving 10 bases between the germline ends. CDR3 coding DNA: TGTGCCAGCAGTGAGGAATGGCGTACTGAAGCTTTCTTT. Translation gives CASSEEWRTEAFF. Together with reference TRBV2 and TRBJ1-1, the CDR3 gives the full variable domain: EPEVTQTPSHQVTQMGQEVILRCVPISNHLYFYWYRQILGQKVEFLVSFYNNEISEKSEIFDDQFSVERPDGSNFTLKIRSTKLEDSAMYFCASSEEWRTEAFFGQGTRLTVV.

This clone has only a few counts. The chain joins TRBV28 to TRBJ2-1; 9 positions agree with TRBD2. The V segment lost 7 bases and the J segment 7 bases; nucleotides outside the gene matches: 11. Germline V CDR1 and CDR2: MDHEN, SYDVKM. The CDR3 is made up of 15 amino acids. CDR3 bases: TGTGCCAGCACCATAGCTAGCGGGGTAGGAAATGAGCAGTTCTTC. Residues: CASTIASGVGNEQFF. The full variable domain, its missing parts supplied by reference TRBV28 and TRBJ2-1, is DVKVTQSSRYLVKRTGEKVFLECVQDMDHENMFWYRQDPGLGLRLIYFSYDVKMKEKGDIPEGYSVSREKKERFSLILESASTNQTSMYLCASTIASGVGNEQFFGPGTRLTVL.

The chain carries TRBV4-1 and TRBJ2-7; D is possibly TRBD1 (6 bases). CDR1 MGHRA and CDR2 YSYEKL come from the germline V gene. The CDR3 is 15 amino acids. V was trimmed by 5 bases and J by 1 base, leaving 15 bases between them. CDR3 sequence: CASSLEGQLSYEQYF. CDR3 bases: TGCGCCAGCAGCTTGGAAGGACAGCTTTCCTACGAGCAGTACTTC.

V gene TRBV11-2 combines with J gene TRBJ2-3, with D perhaps matching TRBD2 (5 bases). V was shortened by 5 bases and J by 4 bases, with 13 bases between the two germline ends. The CDR3 runs 14 residues. Germline V gives CDR1 SGHAT, CDR2 FQNNGV. This chain's CDR3 is CASSPRTPPDTQYF. For the CDR3, the DNA is TGTGCCAGCAGCCCCCGGACTCCTCCAGATACGCAGTATTTT. Drawing the rest from reference TRBV11-2 and TRBJ2-3, the complete variable domain is EAGVAQSPRYKIIEKRQSVAFWCNPISGHATLYWYQQILGQGPKLLIQFQNNGVVDDSQLPKDRFSAERLKGVDSTLKIQPAKLEDSAVYLCASSPRTPPDTQYFGPGTRLTVL.

There are a few counts of this clone. The CDR3 region has the DNA TGTGCCAGCAGCTTGAATGGGGAATTTATGAACACTGAAGCTTTCTTT. It translates to CASSLNGEFMNTEAFF. The V gene is TRBV5-6, the J gene TRBJ1-1, with D uncertain. V lost 1 base and J 0 bases, leaving 13 bases between the germline ends. Germline V gene sequence: CDR1 SGHDT, CDR2 YYEEEE. The CDR3 totals 16 residues. The variable domain in full, completed from reference TRBV5-6 and TRBJ1-1, reads DAGVTQSPTHLIKTRGQQVTLRCSPKSGHDTVSWYQQALGQGPQFIFQYYEEEERQRGNFPDRFSGHQFPNYSSELNVNALLLGDSALYLCASSLNGEFMNTEAFFGQGTRLTVV.

In this sample, this clone turned up a few times. This chain uses TRBV2 with TRBJ2-1; D might be TRBD1 (5 bases). This CDR3 contains 15 residues. Germline lookup yields CDR1 SNHLY and CDR2 FYNNEI. Trimming cost V 6 bases and J 6 bases, with 18 bases left between them. CDR3 bases: TGTGCCAGCAGCCCTAAGAGGCTCCAGGGCAATGAGCAGTTCTTC. It encodes CASSPKRLQGNEQFF.

This clone turned up a few times. The chain couples TRBV6-1 to TRBJ1-1; 9 bases are a match to TRBD1. V gave up 6 bases and J gave up 4 bases; unmatched junction bases: 3. From germline, CDR1 is MNHNS and CDR2 SASEGT. This CDR3 spans 13 amino acids. CDR3 sequence: CASRQTGGTEAFF. CDR3 in DNA: TGTGCCAGCAGACAGACAGGGGGCACTGAAGCTTTCTTT.

This clone appeared a few times. The rearrangement uses TRBV28 and TRBJ2-7; TRBD2 might be the D (6 bases). V lost 1 base to trimming and J lost 2 bases, with 9 bases between them. Germline-derived CDR1 and CDR2 are MDHEN and SYDVKM. This CDR3 is 14 amino acids long. The CDR3 is CASSLLGGPYEQYF. The CDR3 DNA sequence: TGTGCCAGCAGTTTATTGGGGGGACCCTACGAGCAGTACTTC. Full variable domain (missing parts from reference TRBV28 and TRBJ2-7): DVKVTQSSRYLVKRTGEKVFLECVQDMDHENMFWYRQDPGLGLRLIYFSYDVKMKEKGDIPEGYSVSREKKERFSLILESASTNQTSMYLCASSLLGGPYEQYFGPGTRLTVT.

This clone occurred many times. The CDR3 bases are TGCGCCAGCAGCCCCGACAGGGTGATGATTGGCTACACCTTC. Encoded protein: CASSPDRVMIGYTF. V is TRBV5-1 and J is TRBJ1-2; 7 bases map to TRBD1. The CDR3 spans 14 residues. Germline V CDR1 and CDR2: SGHRS, YFSETQ. V trimming: 4 bases; J trimming: 7 bases; junction bases outside the gene matches: 10.

The chain employs TRBV5-1 and TRBJ2-3; 10 positions agree with TRBD2. The CDR3 has 14 amino acids. CDR1 and CDR2 from the germline V gene are SGHRS and YFSETQ. Germline trimming cut 0 bases from V and 7 bases from J; bases unmatched to any gene: 2. The CDR3 region has the DNA TGCGCCAGCAGCTTGGGGACTAGCGGCAATACGCAGTATTTT. Its translation is CASSLGTSGNTQYF. The full variable domain, with the rest looked up from reference TRBV5-1 and TRBJ2-3, is KAGVTQTPRYLIKTRGQQVTLSCSPISGHRSVSWYQQTPGQGLQFLFEYFSETQRNKGNFPGRFSGRQFSNSRSEMNVSTLELGDSALYLCASSLGTSGNTQYFGPGTRLTVL.

In its sample, this clone was seen a few times. The chain uses TRBV7-2 and TRBJ2-1, with 8 bases that match TRBD1. The CDR3 length is 14 residues. Germline CDR1 and CDR2: SGHTA and FQGNSA. V lost 5 bases to trimming and J lost 6 bases; unmatched junction nucleotides: 6. The CDR3 region has the DNA TGTGCCAGCAGCACCGACAGGGGTAGCAATGAGCAGTTCTTC. This translates into CASSTDRGSNEQFF. Full variable domain (missing parts from reference TRBV7-2 and TRBJ2-1): GAGVSQSPSNKVTEKGKDVELRCDPISGHTALYWYRQSLGQGLEFLIYFQGNSAPDKSGLPSDRFSAERTGGSVSTLTIQRTQQEDSAVYLCASSTDRGSNEQFFGPGTRLTVL.

The V gene is TRBV30, the J gene TRBJ1-1; D may be TRBD1 (5 bases). V gave up 3 bases and J gave up 4 bases, with 21 bases separating them. Germline CDR1 reads GTSNPN; CDR2 reads SVGIG (reference sequence). There are 16 residues in the CDR3. DNA for the CDR3: TGTGCCTGGAGCGGCTGGGAAGAGGGGCCGAGCACTGAAGCTTTCTTT. Translated: CAWSGWEEGPSTEAFF.

The sample holds a few counts of this clone. The CDR3 DNA reads TGCGCCAGCAGCCAGCGCAGGGGCACAGATACGCAGTATTTT. Residues: CASSQRRGTDTQYF. The V gene is TRBV4-1, the J gene TRBJ2-3; D is perhaps TRBD1 (5 bases). Germline V lookup: CDR1 MGHRA, CDR2 YSYEKL. Deletions cut 3 bases from V and 1 base from J, with 8 bases between. The CDR3 extends over 14 amino acids.

This chain links TRBV19 with TRBJ2-1; 10 bases fit TRBD2. Germline V gene data show CDR1 as LNHDA and CDR2 as SQIVND (reference sequence). The CDR3 runs to 16 residues. Trimming removed 7 bases from V and 6 bases from J; junction bases left unmatched: 12. The CDR3 DNA sequence: TGTGCCAGTAAACCACCGGGACTAGCGCCTAGCAATGAGCAGTTCTTC. As protein: CASKPPGLAPSNEQFF.

This clone has only a few counts. This chain links TRBV9 with TRBJ2-3; no definite D call. V lost 0 bases and J lost 2, with 7 bases in between. The CDR3 consists of 14 residues. The germline CDR1 and CDR2 sequences are SGDLS and YYNGEE. The CDR3 is CASSVASLTDTQYF. The CDR3, as DNA: TGTGCCAGCAGCGTAGCCAGTCTCACAGATACGCAGTATTTT.

This sequence joins TRBV5-1 and TRBJ1-2, with 8 nucleotides matching TRBD1. The CDR3 is 13 residues long. The germline CDR1 and CDR2 sequences are SGHRS and YFSETQ. Unmatched junction bases numbered 6, after V lost 3 bases and J lost 8 bases. For the CDR3, the DNA is TGCGCCAGCAGCTCGACAGGGGCCTCGGGCTACACCTTC. Its translation: CASSSTGASGYTF.

The V call is TRBV6-5, the J call TRBJ1-5; D is unresolved. The germline V gene encodes CDR1 MNHEY and CDR2 SVGAGI. The CDR3 is 14 amino acids. With 4 bases removed from V and 0 bases from J, the gap between germline ends came to 7 bases. The CDR3 sequence: CASSFSDSNQPQHF. The CDR3 DNA follows: TGTGCCAGCAGTTTCAGTGATAGCAATCAGCCCCAGCATTTT.

This clone was observed a handful of times. This sequence joins TRBV4-3 and TRBJ2-1; 8 bases are shared with TRBD1. Looked up from germline, CDR1 is LGHNA and CDR2 is YSLEER. The CDR3 consists of 16 residues. With V trimmed by 3 bases and J by 0 bases, 4 bases remained unmatched. CDR3 DNA: TGCGCCAGCAGCCAGACAGGGGATTACTCCTACAATGAGCAGTTCTTC. Translation gives CASSQTGDYSYNEQFF.

This clone was seen only a few times. The chain joins TRBV30 to TRBJ2-7, with D possibly matching TRBD1 (5 bases). This CDR3 comprises 15 residues. V was clipped by 0 bases and J by 2 bases, with 14 bases between them. Germline values: CDR1 GTSNPN, CDR2 SVGIG (reference sequence). The CDR3 DNA reads TGTGCCTGGAGTGTAGTGGGGCCGCAGCCCTACGAGCAGTACTTC. It encodes CAWSVVGPQPYEQYF.

This clone was observed a few times. The V gene is TRBV6-5, the J gene TRBJ2-3; D is possibly TRBD2 (6 bases). Trimming took off 6 bases at V and 4 bases at J, with 11 bases between the two ends. Germline CDR1 MNHEY, CDR2 SVGAGI. The CDR3 spans 13 residues. CDR3 protein: CASRFSGADTQYF. The CDR3 DNA follows: TGTGCCAGCAGGTTTTCGGGGGCAGATACGCAGTATTTT.

In this sample, this clone turned up a few times. CDR3 region: CASSRDSLGEQYF. The CDR3 bases are TGTGCCAGCTCCCGGGATTCCCTGGGGGAGCAGTACTTC. The rearrangement uses TRBV25-1 and TRBJ2-5; either TRBD1 or TRBD2 may fit D (5 bases each). The V gene lost 8 bases and the J gene lost 11 bases, with 21 bases spanning the gap. The CDR3 covers 13 residues. Germline CDR1 is MGHDK and CDR2 is SYGVNS. Full variable domain (rest looked up from reference TRBV25-1 and TRBJ2-5): EADIYQTPRYLVIGTGKKITLECSQTMGHDKMYWYQQDPGMELHLIHYSYGVNSTEKGDLSSESTVSRIRTEHFPLTLESARPSHTSQYLCASSRDSLGEQYFGPGTRLLVL.

This clone showed up just a few times. The gene calls are TRBV5-4 and TRBJ2-1; D may be TRBD1 (7 bases). Per germline, CDR1 SGHNT and CDR2 YYREEE (reference sequence). Trimming pared 10 bases from V and 7 bases from J, leaving 21 bases between. The CDR3 runs to 14 residues. The CDR3 DNA follows: TGTGCCGGGGCCGGGGGACAGTCCAGGAATGAGCAGTTCTTC. Amino acid sequence: CAGAGGQSRNEQFF. The variable domain in full, with the rest retrieved from reference TRBV5-4 and TRBJ2-1, is ETGVTQSPTHLIKTRGQQVTLRCSSQSGHNTVSWYQQALGQGPQFIFQYYREEENGRGNFPPRFSGLQFPNYSSELNVNALELDDSALYLCAGAGGQSRNEQFFGPGTRLTVL.